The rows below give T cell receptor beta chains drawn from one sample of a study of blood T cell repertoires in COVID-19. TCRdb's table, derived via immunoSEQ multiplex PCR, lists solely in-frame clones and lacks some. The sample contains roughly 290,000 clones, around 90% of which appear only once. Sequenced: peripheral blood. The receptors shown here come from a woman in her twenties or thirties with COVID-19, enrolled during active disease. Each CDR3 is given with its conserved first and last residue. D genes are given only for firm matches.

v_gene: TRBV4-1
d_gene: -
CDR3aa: CASSQGSGGHGNEQFF

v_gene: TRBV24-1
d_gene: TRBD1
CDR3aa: CATSDWGTGEDTQYF

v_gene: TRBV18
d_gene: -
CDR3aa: CASSPGGTPSYEQYF

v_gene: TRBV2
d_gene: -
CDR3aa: CASSEEWLGEAKNIQYF

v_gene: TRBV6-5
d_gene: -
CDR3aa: CASSYSTGYEQYF

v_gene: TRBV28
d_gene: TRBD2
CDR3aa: CASSQTSGRISYNEQFF

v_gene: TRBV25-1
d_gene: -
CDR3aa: CASSELLDSYNEQFF

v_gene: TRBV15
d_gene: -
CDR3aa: CATSSGQPYQETQYF

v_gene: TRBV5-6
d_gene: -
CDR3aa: CASSLGITASYEQYF

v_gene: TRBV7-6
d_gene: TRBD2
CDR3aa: CASSSPGGLAGGPWGNEQFF

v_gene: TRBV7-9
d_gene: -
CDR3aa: CASSLAPQGRRETQYF

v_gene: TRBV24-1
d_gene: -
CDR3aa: CATSDGGFGQPQHF

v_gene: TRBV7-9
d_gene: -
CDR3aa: CASSPGRPDQPQHF

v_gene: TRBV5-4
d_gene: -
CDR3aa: CASSSRGANTGELFF

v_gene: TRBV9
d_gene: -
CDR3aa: CASSVSSSANYEQYF

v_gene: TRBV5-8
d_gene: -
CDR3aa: CASNTGLMNQPQHF

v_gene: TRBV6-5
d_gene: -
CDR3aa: CASHRGSGYTF

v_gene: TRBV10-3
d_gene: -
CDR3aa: CAISEPGTNEQYF

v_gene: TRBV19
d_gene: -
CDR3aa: CASSFNAGVAKNIQYF

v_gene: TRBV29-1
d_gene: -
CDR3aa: CSVGETGNVMEKLFF

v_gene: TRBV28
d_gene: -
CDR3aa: CASSLPPMNTEAFF

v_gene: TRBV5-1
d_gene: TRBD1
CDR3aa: CASSFRATGRSYEQYF

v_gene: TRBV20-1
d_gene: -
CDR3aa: CSSVAQETQYF

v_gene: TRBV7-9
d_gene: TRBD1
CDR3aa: CASSSTGTGGLEQYF

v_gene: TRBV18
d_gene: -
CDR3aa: CASSPPGRTDTQYF

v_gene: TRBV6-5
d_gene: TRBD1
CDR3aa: CASTWDRASDTQYF

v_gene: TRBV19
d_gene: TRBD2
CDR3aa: CASRGLAGYNEQFF

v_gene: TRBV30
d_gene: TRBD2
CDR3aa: CAWSPHSPTSGRAIRPGELFF

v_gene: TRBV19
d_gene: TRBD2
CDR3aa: CASSIESGRFNEQFF

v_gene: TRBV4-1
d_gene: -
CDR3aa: CASSPRPLNTEAFF

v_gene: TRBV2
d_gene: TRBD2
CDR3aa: CARDVGGGPYNEQFF

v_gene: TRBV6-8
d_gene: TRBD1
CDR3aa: CARTGATAQHF

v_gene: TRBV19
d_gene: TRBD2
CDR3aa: CASSHPGLAGGPGNEQFF

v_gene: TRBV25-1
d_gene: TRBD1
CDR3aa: CASSEYGTGGVIYNEQFF

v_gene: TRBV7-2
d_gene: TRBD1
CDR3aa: CASSYTQGAMETQYF

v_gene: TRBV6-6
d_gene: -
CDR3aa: CASSGDRFSNQPQHF

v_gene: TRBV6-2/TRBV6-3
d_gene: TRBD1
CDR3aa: CASSYPKGASASSYEQYF

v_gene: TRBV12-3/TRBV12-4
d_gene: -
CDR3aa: CASSLPGTPLHF

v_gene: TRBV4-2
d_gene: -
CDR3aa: CASSQAHIDTEAFF

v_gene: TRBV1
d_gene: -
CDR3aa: CTSSPSGTGGTGELFF

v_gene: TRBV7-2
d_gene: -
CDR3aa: CASSPRPPGDNEQFF

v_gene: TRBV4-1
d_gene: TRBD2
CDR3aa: CASSHFSGRAGETQYF

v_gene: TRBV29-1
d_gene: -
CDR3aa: CSVERGEKLFF

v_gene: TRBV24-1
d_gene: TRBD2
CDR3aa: CATSDSGTPLTQYF

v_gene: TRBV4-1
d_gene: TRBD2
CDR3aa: CASSQVSGGAGNEQFF

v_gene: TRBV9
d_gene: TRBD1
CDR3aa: CASSVDRGSHSPLHF

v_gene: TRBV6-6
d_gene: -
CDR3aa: CASSYSADYEQYF

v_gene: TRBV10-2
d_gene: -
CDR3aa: CASKQATGELFF

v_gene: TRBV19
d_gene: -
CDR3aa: CASSNRFEGLNEQFF

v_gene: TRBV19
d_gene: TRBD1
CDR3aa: CASSIRGRGYGYTF